This T cell receptor beta chain was identified during a study of T cell responses to AZD1222 COVID-19 vaccine. General study results and limits: Donors, mostly white British, included more females; clonal diversity was possibly underestimated. Regions 160-218 and 743-854 dominated among vaccine-associated CD4 TCRs spanning spike. Sampling captured repertoires only after the peak T cell response.

This CDR3 has 17 amino acids. Germline V gene sequence: CDR1 SGHRS, CDR2 YFSETQ. The junction had 17 bases not matched to a gene; V was cut back by 4 bases and J by 9 bases. About this clone: Its antigen is not identified.

This table comes from immunoSEQ multiplex PCR, and its TCRdb copy is limited to in-frame clones, with some not included. The table includes about 100,000 clones, about 86% detected once. The V gene is TRBV5-1, the J gene TRBJ2-5; 11 bases are a match to TRBD1. The origin of this receptor is an adult in good health. Specimen: peripheral blood, collected on day 0 of AZD1222 vaccination. This CDR3 reads CASSLTSLPGQGGPQYF. The CDR3 region has the DNA TGCGCCAGCAGCCTAACCTCCCTCCCGGGACAGGGGGGGCCCCAGTACTTC.